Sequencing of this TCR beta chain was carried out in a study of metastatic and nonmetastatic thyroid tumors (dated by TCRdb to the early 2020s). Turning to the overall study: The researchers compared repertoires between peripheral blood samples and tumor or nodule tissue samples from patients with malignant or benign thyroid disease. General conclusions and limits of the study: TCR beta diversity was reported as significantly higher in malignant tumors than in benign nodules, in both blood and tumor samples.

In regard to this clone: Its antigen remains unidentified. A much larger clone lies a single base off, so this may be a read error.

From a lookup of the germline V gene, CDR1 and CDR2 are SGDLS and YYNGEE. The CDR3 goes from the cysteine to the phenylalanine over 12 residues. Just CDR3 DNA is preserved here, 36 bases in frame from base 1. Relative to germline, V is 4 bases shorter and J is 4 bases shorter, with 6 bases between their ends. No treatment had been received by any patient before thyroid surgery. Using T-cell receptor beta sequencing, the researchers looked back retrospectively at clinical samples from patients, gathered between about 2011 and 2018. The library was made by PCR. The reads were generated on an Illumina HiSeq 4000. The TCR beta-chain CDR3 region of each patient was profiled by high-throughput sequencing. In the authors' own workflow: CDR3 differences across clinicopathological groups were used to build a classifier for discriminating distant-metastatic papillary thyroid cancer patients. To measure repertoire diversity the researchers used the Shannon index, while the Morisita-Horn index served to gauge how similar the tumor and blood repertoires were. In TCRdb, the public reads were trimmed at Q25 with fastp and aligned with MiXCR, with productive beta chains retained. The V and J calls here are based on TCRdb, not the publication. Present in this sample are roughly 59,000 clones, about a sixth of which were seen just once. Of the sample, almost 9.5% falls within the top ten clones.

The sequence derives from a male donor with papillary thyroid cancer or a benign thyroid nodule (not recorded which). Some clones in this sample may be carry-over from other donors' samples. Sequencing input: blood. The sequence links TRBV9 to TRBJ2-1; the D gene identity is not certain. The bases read TGTGCCAGCAGCTTAGGTTACAATGAGCAGTTCTTC. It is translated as CASSLGYNEQFF. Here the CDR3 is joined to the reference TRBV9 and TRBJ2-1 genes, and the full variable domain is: DSGVTQTPKHLITATGQRVTLRCSPRSGDLSVYWYQQSLDQGLQFLIQYYNGEERAKGNILERFSAQQFPDLHSELNLSSLELGDSALYFCASSLGYNEQFFGPGTRLTVL.